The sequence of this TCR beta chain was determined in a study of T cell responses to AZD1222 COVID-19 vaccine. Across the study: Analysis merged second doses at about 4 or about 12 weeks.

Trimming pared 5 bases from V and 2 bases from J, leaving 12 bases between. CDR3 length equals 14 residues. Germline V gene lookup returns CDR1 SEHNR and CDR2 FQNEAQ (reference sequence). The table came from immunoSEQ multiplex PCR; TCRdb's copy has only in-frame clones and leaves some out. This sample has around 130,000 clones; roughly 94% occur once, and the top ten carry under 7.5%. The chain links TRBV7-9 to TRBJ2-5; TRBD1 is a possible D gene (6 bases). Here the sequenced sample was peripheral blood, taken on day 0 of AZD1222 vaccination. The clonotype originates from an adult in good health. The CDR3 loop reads CASSQEGQQETQYF. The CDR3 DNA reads TGTGCCAGCAGCCAGGAAGGACAGCAAGAGACCCAGTACTTC.